The 26 T cell receptor beta chains below all came from one sample that was sequenced in a study of blood T cell repertoires in COVID-19. Clones were sequenced by immunoSEQ multiplex PCR, and TCRdb holds only the in-frame ones, with some missing. The sample lists approximately 350,000 clones; about 90% were seen once. The sequenced sample consisted of peripheral blood. The source is a woman younger than 45 with COVID-19, enrolled during active disease.

Comments on this clone: Other DNA variants within this sample encode the same CDR3. The chain carries TRBV12-3 or TRBV12-4 and TRBJ2-3; maybe TRBD2 (5 bases). V was pared by 2 bases and J by 3 bases, with 6 bases between. The CDR3 is made up of 13 amino acids. CDR3 in amino acids: CASSLLATDTQYF. CDR3 in DNA: TGTGCCAGCAGTTTACTAGCTACAGATACGCAGTATTTT.

The rearrangement uses TRBV6-5 and TRBJ2-2, with D perhaps TRBD1 (5 bases). Trimming took off 6 bases at V and 8 bases at J, with 10 bases between the two ends. Germline V gene data show CDR1 as MNHEY and CDR2 as SVGAGI. The CDR3 loop spans 12 amino acids. CDR3 in DNA: TGTGCCAGCAGAGGGGCTTGGGGGGAGCTGTTTTTT. Its translation: CASRGAWGELFF.

In this sample, this clone turned up a few times. The chain couples TRBV4-1 to TRBJ2-4; 7 bases line up with TRBD2. CDR1 is MGHRA and CDR2 is YSYEKL in the germline V gene. The length of the CDR3 is 15 residues. V dropped 1 base and J dropped 7; count of bases not matched to a gene: 7. The CDR3 protein is CASSQGLLGGNIQYF. CDR3 coding DNA: TGCGCCAGCAGCCAAGGCCTCCTGGGGGGGAACATTCAGTACTTC.

The V and J genes are TRBV11-3 and TRBJ2-1, with 12 bases lining up with TRBD2. The CDR3 covers 17 residues. V lost 2 bases to trimming and J lost 4 bases; unmatched junction nucleotides: 6. Germline CDR1 is SGHNT and CDR2 is YENEEA. The CDR3 coding sequence is TGTGCCAGCAGCTTACCTAGCGGGAGGGCCCGGTACAATGAGCAGTTCTTC. It codes for CASSLPSGRARYNEQFF.

The chain carries TRBV15 and TRBJ1-1; tentative D call: TRBD1 (6 bases). The ends were cut back, 2 bases at V and 0 bases at J, with 10 bases in the middle. Germline lookup yields CDR1 LNHNV and CDR2 YYDKDF (reference sequence). The CDR3 runs 15 residues. The CDR3 nucleotides read TGTGCCACCAGCAGACCTACAGGGTTGAACACTGAAGCTTTCTTT. Its translation is CATSRPTGLNTEAFF.

This chain uses TRBV5-5 with TRBJ1-1, with D maybe TRBD1 (6 bases). The length of the CDR3 is 17 residues. Trimming cost V 4 bases and J 1 base, with 20 bases left between them. CDR1 SGHKS and CDR2 YYEKEE come from the germline V gene (reference sequence). CDR3 nucleotides: TGTGCCAGCAGCCGGACAGTCTTCCTTTATACGAACACTGAAGCTTTCTTT. Amino acid sequence: CASSRTVFLYTNTEAFF.

The rearrangement joins TRBV6-2 or TRBV6-3 to TRBJ2-2; 11 bases fit TRBD2. The germline V gene encodes CDR1 MNHEY and CDR2 SVGEGT. J was trimmed by 1 base and V by 6 bases; bases with no gene match: 4. This CDR3 spans 16 amino acids. The CDR3 here is CASSRSGRGNTGELFF. The CDR3 DNA reads as TGTGCCAGCAGCCGTAGCGGGAGGGGGAACACCGGGGAGCTGTTTTTT.

This clone has a single count. The V call is TRBV4-1, the J call TRBJ2-3, with a possible D match to TRBD1 (5 bases). Germline CDR1 and CDR2: MGHRA and YSYEKL. V gave up 6 bases and J gave up 0 bases, with 10 bases separating them. The CDR3 is 14 residues long. CDR3 in DNA: TGCGCCAGCAGACGCGACAGTAGCACAGATACGCAGTATTTT. Protein sequence: CASRRDSSTDTQYF.

This clone was seen a handful of times. This CDR3 is CASSQTGSSPLHF. The CDR3 DNA reads as TGCGCCAGCAGCCAAACGGGGAGTTCACCCCTCCACTTT. V is TRBV4-1 and J is TRBJ1-6; D call uncertain. CDR3 length: 13 residues. The V and J ends lost 2 bases and 9 bases respectively, with 8 bases between them. Germline CDR1 reads MGHRA; CDR2 reads YSYEKL.

CDR3: CAWSLTWGNTIYF. CDR3 coding DNA: TGTGCCTGGAGTCTGACTTGGGGAAACACCATATATTTT. The J gene is TRBJ1-3, the V gene TRBV30; D remains ambiguous. CDR1 is GTSNPN and CDR2 is SVGIG in the germline V gene (reference sequence). Deletions cut 2 bases from V and 4 bases from J, with 9 bases between. The CDR3 runs 13 residues.

CDR3 coding DNA: TGCGCCAGCAGCACAGGAGGCAGGGGGCAGGAGACCCAGTACTTC. Protein sequence: CASSTGGRGQETQYF. The rearrangement uses TRBV5-1 and TRBJ2-5; 8 bases fit TRBD1. J was trimmed by 5 bases and V by 4 bases; bases with no gene match: 10. Germline V lookup: CDR1 SGHRS, CDR2 YFSETQ. The CDR3 is made up of 15 amino acids. The full variable domain, completed using reference TRBV5-1 and TRBJ2-5, is KAGVTQTPRYLIKTRGQQVTLSCSPISGHRSVSWYQQTPGQGLQFLFEYFSETQRNKGNFPGRFSGRQFSNSRSEMNVSTLELGDSALYLCASSTGGRGQETQYFGPGTRLLVL.

The V gene is TRBV19, the J gene TRBJ1-2; D not resolved. Looked up from germline, CDR1 is LNHDA and CDR2 is SQIVND (reference sequence). The CDR3 runs to 12 residues. V lost 5 bases and J 7 bases, leaving 11 bases between the germline ends. CDR3 region: CASSVREGGYTF. The CDR3 nucleotides read TGTGCCAGTAGTGTAAGAGAGGGTGGCTACACCTTC.

The V and J genes are TRBV6-2 or TRBV6-3 and TRBJ2-7; TRBD2 aligns across 10 bases. Trimming removed 3 bases from V and 7 bases from J; junction bases left unmatched: 0. Germline V gene data show CDR1 as MNHEY and CDR2 as SVGEGT. The CDR3 is 12 amino acids. The DNA of the CDR3 is TGTGCCAGCAGTTATAGCGGGAGGGAGCAGTACGTC. This sequence encodes CASSYSGREQYV.

The chain carries TRBV11-2 and TRBJ1-2; D is perhaps TRBD1 (6 bases). V was pared by 3 bases and J by 8 bases, with 13 bases between. The germline CDR1 and CDR2 sequences are SGHAT and FQNNGV. CDR3 length: 13 amino acids. This chain's CDR3 is CASSLGADRGYTF. In DNA, the CDR3 is TGTGCCAGCAGCTTGGGGGCAGACAGAGGCTACACCTTC. The full variable domain, with the rest looked up from reference TRBV11-2 and TRBJ1-2, is EAGVAQSPRYKIIEKRQSVAFWCNPISGHATLYWYQQILGQGPKLLIQFQNNGVVDDSQLPKDRFSAERLKGVDSTLKIQPAKLEDSAVYLCASSLGADRGYTFGSGTRLTVV.

This clone was observed a few times. This chain links TRBV7-9 with TRBJ2-7; D is possibly TRBD1 (6 bases). The length of the CDR3 is 18 residues. With 3 bases removed from V and 6 bases from J, the gap between germline ends came to 27 bases. Germline CDR1 SEHNR, CDR2 FQNEAQ (reference sequence). The CDR3 DNA reads as TGTGCCAGCAGCTTTTCGTTCGGTTTTTGGGACAAGGAAGGCGAGCAGTACGTC. Translated, it gives CASSFSFGFWDKEGEQYV.

V gene TRBV6-6 combines with J gene TRBJ2-1, with a weak D call TRBD1 (5 bases). The CDR3 length is 16 residues. V shed 3 bases and J shed 1 base, with 13 bases lying between them. CDR1 and CDR2 (germline): MNHNY, SVGAGI (reference sequence). The CDR3 here is CASSYLGLGSYNEQFF. The CDR3, as DNA: TGTGCCAGCAGTTATTTGGGGCTGGGTTCCTACAATGAGCAGTTCTTC.

V and J are TRBV6-5 and TRBJ2-1; the D gene is possibly TRBD2 (6 bases). Looked up from germline, CDR1 is MNHEY and CDR2 is SVGAGI. The CDR3 is 13 residues long. Trimming stripped 2 bases from V and 5 bases from J, with 7 bases between. The CDR3 DNA is TGTGCCAGCAGTTACGGGAGGCACAATGAGCAGTTCTTC. As protein: CASSYGRHNEQFF.

This chain uses TRBV28 with TRBJ2-7; 10 bases map to TRBD2. Germline V lookup: CDR1 MDHEN, CDR2 SYDVKM. The ends lost 5 bases at V and 5 bases at J; junction bases unmatched: 6. The CDR3 spans 14 residues. The CDR3, as DNA: TGTGCCAGCAGTACGGGACTAGCGAGGAACGAGCAGTACTTC. Translation: CASSTGLARNEQYF.

This clone was recorded only once. The CDR3 region is CASTPAAGGVRNEQFF. The CDR3 region has the DNA TGTGCCAGTACTCCTGCGGCGGGGGGGGTCCGCAATGAGCAGTTCTTC. This chain links TRBV19 with TRBJ2-1; 9 nucleotides align to TRBD2. V trimming: 7 bases; J trimming: 6 bases; junction bases outside the gene matches: 13. CDR1 LNHDA and CDR2 SQIVND come from the germline V gene (reference sequence). The CDR3 contains 16 residues.

The chain couples TRBV13 to TRBJ2-7; 7 bases align to TRBD1. Losses at the gene ends were 5 bases for V and 4 bases for J; bases not matched to a gene: 11. This CDR3 has 15 amino acids. In germline, CDR1 is PRHDT, CDR2 FYEKMQ (reference sequence). In DNA form, the CDR3 reads TGTGCCAGCAGCCTCAGACAGGGTTGGGGGTACGAGCAGTACTTC. Translating gives CASSLRQGWGYEQYF.

The V gene is TRBV19, the J gene TRBJ1-2; unclear D gene. V dropped 1 base and J dropped 4 bases, with 13 bases sitting between them. The germline CDR1 and CDR2 sequences are LNHDA and SQIVND (reference sequence). The length of the CDR3 is 15 residues. In DNA form, the CDR3 reads TGTGCCAGTAGTATAGTATGGCGGTCACTCTATGGCTACACCTTC. Translating gives CASSIVWRSLYGYTF.

J is TRBJ1-5 and V is TRBV5-1; D remains ambiguous. The CDR3 consists of 15 residues. The V and J ends lost 0 bases and 4 bases respectively, with 11 bases between them. CDR1 SGHRS and CDR2 YFSETQ come from the germline V gene. The CDR3 here is CASSLDWADNQPQHF. The CDR3 nucleotides are TGCGCCAGCAGCTTGGACTGGGCAGATAATCAGCCCCAGCATTTT. Together with reference TRBV5-1 and TRBJ1-5, the CDR3 gives the full variable domain: KAGVTQTPRYLIKTRGQQVTLSCSPISGHRSVSWYQQTPGQGLQFLFEYFSETQRNKGNFPGRFSGRQFSNSRSEMNVSTLELGDSALYLCASSLDWADNQPQHFGDGTRLSIL.

V usage is TRBV13 and J usage is TRBJ2-3; D call uncertain. Per the germline V gene, CDR1 is PRHDT and CDR2 is FYEKMQ (reference sequence). V lost 4 bases, J lost 3 bases, and 5 bases lay in between. This CDR3 spans 12 amino acids. The CDR3 loop reads CASSSRTDTQYF. CDR3 bases: TGTGCCAGCAGCTCTAGAACAGATACGCAGTATTTT.

This rearrangement joins TRBV1 to TRBJ2-3; the D call of TRBD2 is as the table states it, not checked on the DNA. TRBV1 is classified as a pseudogene. The CDR3 spans 18 residues. CDR3 DNA sequence: TGCACCAGCAGCCAAGATAAGAGGGTCGGGCGATCCACAGATACGCAGTATTTT. Protein product: CTSSQDKRVGRSTDTQYF.

The chain has TRBV28 and TRBJ1-3; D might be TRBD1 (6 bases). The CDR3 contains 17 residues. Trimming removed 4 bases from V and 0 bases from J, with 16 bases in between. Germline values: CDR1 MDHEN, CDR2 SYDVKM. Here the CDR3 DNA reads TGTGCCAGCAGTTCGCCTACAGGGCATAGCTCTGGAAACACCATATATTTT. Amino acids: CASSSPTGHSSGNTIYF.

CDR3 sequence reads: CASSLGAGGPNEQYV. The CDR3 region has the DNA TGCGCCAGCAGCTTGGGAGCGGGAGGGCCCAACGAGCAGTACGTC. This chain uses TRBV5-1 with TRBJ2-7, with 10 bases that match TRBD2. CDR1 and CDR2 from the germline V gene are SGHRS and YFSETQ. The CDR3 consists of 15 residues. Losses at the gene ends were 0 bases for V and 5 bases for J; bases not matched to a gene: 5.